This T cell receptor (beta chain) comes out of a study of T cell repertoires in cytomegalovirus infection. TCRdb itself ran the reads through MiXCR, one entry per CDR3 protein. The data show roughly 720,000 distinct CDR3 sequences, approximately 34% seen once. Points on this clonotype: The junction departs from germline at one end; a sequencing error may be responsible.

The CDR3 is 15 amino acids. Germline lookup yields CDR1 MGHRA and CDR2 YSYEKL. V is TRBV4-1 and J is TRBJ1-2; D is uncertain. The sequence was collected from a human donor in good health (CMV status not recorded). Some clones in this sample may be carry-over from other donors' samples. Material: PBMCs. CDR3 residues: CDSSQATVASEGYTF. CDR3 coding DNA: TGCGACAGCAGCCAAGCAACCGTGGCGAGTGAAGGCTACACCTTC.